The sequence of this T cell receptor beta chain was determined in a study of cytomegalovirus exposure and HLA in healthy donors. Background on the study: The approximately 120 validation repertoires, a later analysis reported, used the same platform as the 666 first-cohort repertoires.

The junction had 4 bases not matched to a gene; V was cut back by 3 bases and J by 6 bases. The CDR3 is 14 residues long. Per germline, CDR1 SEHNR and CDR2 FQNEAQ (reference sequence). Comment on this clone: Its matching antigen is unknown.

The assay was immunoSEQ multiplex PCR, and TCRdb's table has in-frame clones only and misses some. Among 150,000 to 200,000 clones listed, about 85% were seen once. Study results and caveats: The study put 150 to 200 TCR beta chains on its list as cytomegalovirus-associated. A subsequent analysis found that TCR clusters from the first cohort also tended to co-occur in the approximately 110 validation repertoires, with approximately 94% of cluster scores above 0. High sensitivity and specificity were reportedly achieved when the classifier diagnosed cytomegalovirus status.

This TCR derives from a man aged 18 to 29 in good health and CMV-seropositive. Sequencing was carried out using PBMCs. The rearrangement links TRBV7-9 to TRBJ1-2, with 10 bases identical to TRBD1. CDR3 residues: CASSFAGTGDGYTF. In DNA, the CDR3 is TGTGCCAGCAGCTTCGCCGGGACAGGGGATGGCTACACCTTC.